This record covers a single T cell receptor (beta chain). These data belong to a study of shared clonotypes between healthy human individuals. Clones were sequenced by immunoSEQ multiplex PCR, and TCRdb holds only the in-frame ones, with some missing. This sample has some 500,000 clones, with roughly 95% found just once. Trimming cost V 2 bases and J 0 bases, with 7 bases left between them. The CDR3 runs to 14 residues. The germline V gene has CDR1 KGHSH and CDR2 LQKENI. The genes are TRBV18 and TRBJ1-2; D remains unclear. This clonotype was obtained from a woman in her twenties or thirties in good health. The material sequenced was naive CD4+ T cells sorted from blood. As for subset: CD45RA+ positively selected. The CDR3 here is CASSPSGSNYGYTF. CDR3 nucleotides: TGTGCCAGCTCACCATCAGGTTCTAACTATGGCTACACCTTC.